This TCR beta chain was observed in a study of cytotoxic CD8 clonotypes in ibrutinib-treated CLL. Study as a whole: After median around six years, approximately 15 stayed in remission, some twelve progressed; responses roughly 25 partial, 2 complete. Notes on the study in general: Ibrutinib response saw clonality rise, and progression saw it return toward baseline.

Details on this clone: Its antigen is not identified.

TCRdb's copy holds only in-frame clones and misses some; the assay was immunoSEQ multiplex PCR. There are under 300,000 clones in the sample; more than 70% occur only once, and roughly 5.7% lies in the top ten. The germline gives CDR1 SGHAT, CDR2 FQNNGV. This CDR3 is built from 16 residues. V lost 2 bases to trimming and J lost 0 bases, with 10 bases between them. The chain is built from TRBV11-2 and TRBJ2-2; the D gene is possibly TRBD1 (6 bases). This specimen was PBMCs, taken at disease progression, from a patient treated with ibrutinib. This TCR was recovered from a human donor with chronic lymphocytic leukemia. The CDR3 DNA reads TGTGCCAGCAGCTTATTAGGGGGAGCGAACACCGGGGAGCTGTTTTTT. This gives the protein CASSLLGGANTGELFF.